The present entry profiles one T cell receptor (beta chain) with its context. What it binds is not known. Treatment meaning: roughly 10-day PBMC culture with coronavirus spike peptide pools or control peptides (ViraFEST assay). Cultures used under 2.5 million PBMCs per well, approximately 9.2 IU/ml IL-2 and approximately 9.5 ug/ml peptides. This entry belongs to a study of vaccination and CD4 T cells after COVID-19. Study in general: Convalescent donors were composed of six males and four females, of whom two were Hispanic. The post-vaccine samples came a median approximately 70 days after dose two (range 14 to 241).

The CDR3 is 15 residues long. The germline V gene has CDR1 DFQATT and CDR2 SNEGSKA (reference sequence). Germline trimming cut 3 bases from V and 3 bases from J; bases unmatched to any gene: 5. Oncomine TCR Beta short-read sequencing was applied to DNA from cultured CD4+ T cells. TCRdb itself ran the PCR reads through MiXCR, one entry per CDR3 protein. Of roughly 14,000 distinct CDR3 sequences in the sample, around 60% were seen once. This chain links TRBV20-1 with TRBJ2-2; the match to TRBD2 covers 9 bases. Sequenced sample: CD4+ T cells from blood, cultured in vitro. The TCR sequence derives from a human donor who had recovered from COVID-19. In DNA form, the CDR3 reads TGCAGTGCTAGGGGACTAGCCCCCGACACCGGGGAGCTGTTTTTT. Encoded protein: CSARGLAPDTGELFF.